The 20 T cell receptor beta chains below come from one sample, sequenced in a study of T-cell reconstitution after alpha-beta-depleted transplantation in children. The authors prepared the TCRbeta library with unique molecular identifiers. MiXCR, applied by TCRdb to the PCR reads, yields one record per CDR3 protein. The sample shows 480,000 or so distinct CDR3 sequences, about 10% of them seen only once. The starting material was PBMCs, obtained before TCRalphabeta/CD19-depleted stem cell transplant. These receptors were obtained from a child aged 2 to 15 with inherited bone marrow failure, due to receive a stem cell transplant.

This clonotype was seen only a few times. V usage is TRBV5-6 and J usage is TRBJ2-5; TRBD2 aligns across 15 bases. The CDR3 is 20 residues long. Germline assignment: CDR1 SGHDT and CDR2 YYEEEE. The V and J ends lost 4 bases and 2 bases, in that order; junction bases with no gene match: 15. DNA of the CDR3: TGTGCCAGCAGCCCTTATAAAGGACTAGCGGGAGGGAAAATACAAGAGACCCAGTACTTC. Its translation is CASSPYKGLAGGKIQETQYF.

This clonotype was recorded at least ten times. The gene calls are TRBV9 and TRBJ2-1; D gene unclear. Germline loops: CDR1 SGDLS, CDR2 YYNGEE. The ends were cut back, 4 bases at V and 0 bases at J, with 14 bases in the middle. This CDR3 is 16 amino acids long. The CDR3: CASSPTPASSYNEQFF. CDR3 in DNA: TGTGCCAGCAGCCCCACTCCAGCGAGCTCCTACAATGAGCAGTTCTTC.

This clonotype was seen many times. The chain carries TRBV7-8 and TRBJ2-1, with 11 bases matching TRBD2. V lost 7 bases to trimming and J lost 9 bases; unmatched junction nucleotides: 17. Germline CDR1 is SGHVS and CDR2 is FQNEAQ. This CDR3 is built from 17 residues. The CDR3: CASTNWGSGREGGEQFF. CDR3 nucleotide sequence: TGTGCCAGCACCAATTGGGGTAGCGGGAGGGAGGGCGGTGAGCAGTTCTTC. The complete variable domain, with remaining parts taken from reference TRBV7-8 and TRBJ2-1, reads GAGVSQSPRYKVAKRGQDVALRCDPISGHVSLFWYQQALGQGPEFLTYFQNEAQLDKSGLPSDRFFAERPEGSVSTLKIQRTQQEDSAVYLCASTNWGSGREGGEQFFGPGTRLTVL.

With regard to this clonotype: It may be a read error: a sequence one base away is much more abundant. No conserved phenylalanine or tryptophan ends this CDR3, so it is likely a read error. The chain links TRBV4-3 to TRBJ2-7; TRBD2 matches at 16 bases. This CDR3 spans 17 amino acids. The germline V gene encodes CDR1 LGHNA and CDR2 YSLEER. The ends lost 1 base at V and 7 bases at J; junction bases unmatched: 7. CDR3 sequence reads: CASSQVGLAGGPWEQYL. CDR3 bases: TGCGCCAGCAGCCAAGTGGGACTAGCGGGAGGGCCATGGGAGCAGTACCTC.

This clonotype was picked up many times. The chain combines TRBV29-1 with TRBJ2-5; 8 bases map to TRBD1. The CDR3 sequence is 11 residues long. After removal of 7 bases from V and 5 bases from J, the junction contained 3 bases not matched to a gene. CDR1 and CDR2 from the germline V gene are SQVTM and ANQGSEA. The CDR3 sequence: CSADRAETQYF. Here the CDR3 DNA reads TGCAGCGCGGACAGGGCCGAGACCCAGTACTTC.

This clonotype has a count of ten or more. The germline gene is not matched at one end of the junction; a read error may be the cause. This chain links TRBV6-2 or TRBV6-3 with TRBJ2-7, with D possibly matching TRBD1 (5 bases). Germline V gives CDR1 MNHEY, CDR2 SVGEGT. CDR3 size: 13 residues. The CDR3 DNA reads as TGCGCCAGCAGCTACGGACAATCCTACGAGCAGTACTTC. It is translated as CASSYGQSYEQYF.

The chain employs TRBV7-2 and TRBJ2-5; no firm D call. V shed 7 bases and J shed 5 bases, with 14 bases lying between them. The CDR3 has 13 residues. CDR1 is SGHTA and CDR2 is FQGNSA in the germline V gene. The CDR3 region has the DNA TGTGCCAGCATCCCTACTCCTTTGGAGACCCAGTACTTC. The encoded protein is CASIPTPLETQYF.

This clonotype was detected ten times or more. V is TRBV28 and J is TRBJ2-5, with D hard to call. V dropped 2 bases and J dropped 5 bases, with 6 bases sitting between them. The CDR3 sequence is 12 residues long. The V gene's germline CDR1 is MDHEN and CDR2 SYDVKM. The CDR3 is CASSLDAETQYF. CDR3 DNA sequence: TGTGCCAGCAGTTTAGACGCGGAGACCCAGTACTTC. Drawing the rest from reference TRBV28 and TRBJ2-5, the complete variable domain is DVKVTQSSRYLVKRTGEKVFLECVQDMDHENMFWYRQDPGLGLRLIYFSYDVKMKEKGDIPEGYSVSREKKERFSLILESASTNQTSMYLCASSLDAETQYFGPGTRLLVL.

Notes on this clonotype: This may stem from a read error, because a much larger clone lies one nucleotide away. CDR3 loop: CASSSLVLSEQFF. Written as DNA, the CDR3 is TGTGCCAGCAGCTCCCTCGTCCTCTCTGAGCAGTTCTTC. This chain joins TRBV7-9 and TRBJ2-1; D unclear. The V end was cut by 4 bases, the J end by 9 bases, with 13 bases between. The CDR3 has 13 residues. The germline gives CDR1 SEHNR, CDR2 FQNEAQ (reference sequence).

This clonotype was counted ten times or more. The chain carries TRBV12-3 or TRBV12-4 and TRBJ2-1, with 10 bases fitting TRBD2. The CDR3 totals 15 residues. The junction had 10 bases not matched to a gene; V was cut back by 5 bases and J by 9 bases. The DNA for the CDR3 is TGTGCCAGCAGTCCTCGGACTAGCGGTGTAGGTGAGCAGTTCTTC. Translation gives CASSPRTSGVGEQFF.

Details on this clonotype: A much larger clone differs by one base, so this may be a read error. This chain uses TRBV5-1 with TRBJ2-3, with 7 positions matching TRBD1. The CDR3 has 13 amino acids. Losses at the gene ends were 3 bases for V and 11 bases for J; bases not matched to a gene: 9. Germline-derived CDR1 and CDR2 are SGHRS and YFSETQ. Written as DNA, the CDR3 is TGCGCCAGCAGCTCCACAGGGGAATTTAGGCAGTATTTT. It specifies CASSSTGEFRQYF.

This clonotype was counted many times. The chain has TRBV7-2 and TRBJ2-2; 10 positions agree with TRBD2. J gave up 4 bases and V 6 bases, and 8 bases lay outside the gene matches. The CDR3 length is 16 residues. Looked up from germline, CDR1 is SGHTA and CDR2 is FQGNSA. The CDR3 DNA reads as TGTGCCAGCAGGGACGTGACTAGCGGGTCCACCGGGGAGCTGTTTTTT. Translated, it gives CASRDVTSGSTGELFF.

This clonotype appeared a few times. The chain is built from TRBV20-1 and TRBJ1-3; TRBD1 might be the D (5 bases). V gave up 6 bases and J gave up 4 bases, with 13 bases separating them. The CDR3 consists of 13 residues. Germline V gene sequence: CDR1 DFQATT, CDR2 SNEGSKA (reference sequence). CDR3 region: CSAANGAGNTIYF. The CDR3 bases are TGCAGTGCCGCGAACGGGGCCGGAAACACCATATATTTT.

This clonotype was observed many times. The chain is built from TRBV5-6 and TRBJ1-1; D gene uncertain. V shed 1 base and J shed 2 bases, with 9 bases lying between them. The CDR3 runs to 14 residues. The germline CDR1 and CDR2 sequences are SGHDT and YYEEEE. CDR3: CASSLYSINTEAFF. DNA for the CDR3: TGTGCCAGCAGCTTGTACAGTATCAACACTGAAGCTTTCTTT.

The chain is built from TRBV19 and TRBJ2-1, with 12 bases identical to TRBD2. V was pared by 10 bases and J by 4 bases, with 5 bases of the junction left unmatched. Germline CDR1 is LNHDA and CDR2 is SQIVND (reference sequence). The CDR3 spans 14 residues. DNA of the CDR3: TGTGCCACCTCCGGGACTAGCGGGTACAATGAGCAGTTCTTC. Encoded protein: CATSGTSGYNEQFF.

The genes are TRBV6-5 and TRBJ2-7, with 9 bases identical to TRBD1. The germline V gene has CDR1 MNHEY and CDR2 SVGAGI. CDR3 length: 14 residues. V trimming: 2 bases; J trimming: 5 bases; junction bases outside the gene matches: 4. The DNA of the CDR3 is TGTGCCAGCAGTTACGGGACAGGGCGGAACGAGCAGTACTTC. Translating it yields CASSYGTGRNEQYF.

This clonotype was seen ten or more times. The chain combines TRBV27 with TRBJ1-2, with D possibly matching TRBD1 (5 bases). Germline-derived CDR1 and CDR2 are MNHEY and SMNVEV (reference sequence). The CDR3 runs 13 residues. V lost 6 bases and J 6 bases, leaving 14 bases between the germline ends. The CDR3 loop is CASSRVGVDGYTF. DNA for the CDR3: TGTGCCAGCAGCCGTGTGGGGGTAGATGGCTACACCTTC.

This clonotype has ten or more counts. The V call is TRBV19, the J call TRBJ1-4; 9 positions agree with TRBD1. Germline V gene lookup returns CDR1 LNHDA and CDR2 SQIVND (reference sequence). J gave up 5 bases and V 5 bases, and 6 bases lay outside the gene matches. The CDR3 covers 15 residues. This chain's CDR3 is CASSSFGTGNEKLFF. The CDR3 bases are TGTGCCAGTAGTTCCTTCGGGACAGGGAATGAAAAACTGTTTTTT.

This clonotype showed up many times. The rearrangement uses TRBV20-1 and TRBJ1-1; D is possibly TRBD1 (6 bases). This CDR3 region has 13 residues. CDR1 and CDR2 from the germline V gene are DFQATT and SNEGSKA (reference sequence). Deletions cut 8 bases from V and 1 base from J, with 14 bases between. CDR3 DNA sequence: TGCAGTACCCGGGACAACGCGAACACTGAAGCTTTCTTT. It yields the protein CSTRDNANTEAFF.

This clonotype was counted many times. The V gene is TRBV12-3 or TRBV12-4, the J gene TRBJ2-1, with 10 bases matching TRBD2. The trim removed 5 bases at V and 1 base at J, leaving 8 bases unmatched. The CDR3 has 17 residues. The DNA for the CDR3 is TGTGCCAGCAGTCCTTCTAGCGGGAGAGGGTCCTACAATGAGCAGTTCTTC. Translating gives CASSPSSGRGSYNEQFF.